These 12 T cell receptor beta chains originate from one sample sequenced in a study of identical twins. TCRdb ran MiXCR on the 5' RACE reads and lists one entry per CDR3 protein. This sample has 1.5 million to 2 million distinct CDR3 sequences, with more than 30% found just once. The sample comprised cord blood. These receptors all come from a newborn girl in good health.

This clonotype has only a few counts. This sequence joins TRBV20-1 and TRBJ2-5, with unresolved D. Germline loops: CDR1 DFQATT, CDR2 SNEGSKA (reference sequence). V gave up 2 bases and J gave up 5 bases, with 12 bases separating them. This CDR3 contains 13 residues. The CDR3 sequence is CSARRTSVETQYF. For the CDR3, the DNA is TGCAGTGCTAGAAGGACCAGCGTGGAGACCCAGTACTTC.

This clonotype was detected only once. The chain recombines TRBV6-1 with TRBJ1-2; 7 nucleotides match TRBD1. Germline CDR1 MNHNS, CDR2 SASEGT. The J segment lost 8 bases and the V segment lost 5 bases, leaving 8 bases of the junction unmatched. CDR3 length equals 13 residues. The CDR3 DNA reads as TGTGCCAGCAGTCCCGCGACAGGGTGGGGCTACACCTTC. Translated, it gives CASSPATGWGYTF.

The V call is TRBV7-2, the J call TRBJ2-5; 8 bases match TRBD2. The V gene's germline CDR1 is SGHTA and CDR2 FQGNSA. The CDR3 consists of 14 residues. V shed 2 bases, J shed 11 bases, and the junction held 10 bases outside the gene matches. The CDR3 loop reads CASSLSRTSNEQYF. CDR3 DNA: TGTGCCAGCAGCTTATCCCGGACTAGCAATGAGCAGTACTTC.

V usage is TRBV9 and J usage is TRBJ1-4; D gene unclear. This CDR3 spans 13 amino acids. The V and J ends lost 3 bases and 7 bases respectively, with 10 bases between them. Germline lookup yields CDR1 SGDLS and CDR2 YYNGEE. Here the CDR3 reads CASSAFGGEKLFF. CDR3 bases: TGTGCCAGCAGCGCCTTTGGAGGTGAAAAACTGTTTTTT.

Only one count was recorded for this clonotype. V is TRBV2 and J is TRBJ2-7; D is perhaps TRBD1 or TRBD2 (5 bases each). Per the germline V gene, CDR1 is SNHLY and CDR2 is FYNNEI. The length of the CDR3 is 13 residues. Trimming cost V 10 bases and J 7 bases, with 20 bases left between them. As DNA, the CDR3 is TGTGCCATCCGGGACGCACCCTATGGTGAGCAGTACTTC. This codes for CAIRDAPYGEQYF.

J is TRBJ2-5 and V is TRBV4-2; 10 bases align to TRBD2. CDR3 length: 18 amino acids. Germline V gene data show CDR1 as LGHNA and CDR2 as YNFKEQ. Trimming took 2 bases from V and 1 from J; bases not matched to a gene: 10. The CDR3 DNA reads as TGTGCCAGCAGCCAAAGCCCGACTAGCGGGCGCTCCCAAGAGACCCAGTACTTC. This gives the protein CASSQSPTSGRSQETQYF.

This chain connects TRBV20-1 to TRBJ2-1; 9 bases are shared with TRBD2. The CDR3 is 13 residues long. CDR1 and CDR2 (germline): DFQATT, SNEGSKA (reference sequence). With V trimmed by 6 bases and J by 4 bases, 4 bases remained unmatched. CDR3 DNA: TGCAGTGCACCGGGACTAGCATACAATGAGCAGTTCTTC. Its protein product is CSAPGLAYNEQFF.

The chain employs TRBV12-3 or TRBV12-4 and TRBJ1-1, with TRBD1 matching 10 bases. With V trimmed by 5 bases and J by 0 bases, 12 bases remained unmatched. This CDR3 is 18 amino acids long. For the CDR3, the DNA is TGTGCCAGCAGTCGGACAGGGGGTATCCCTAACTTGAACACTGAAGCTTTCTTT. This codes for CASSRTGGIPNLNTEAFF.

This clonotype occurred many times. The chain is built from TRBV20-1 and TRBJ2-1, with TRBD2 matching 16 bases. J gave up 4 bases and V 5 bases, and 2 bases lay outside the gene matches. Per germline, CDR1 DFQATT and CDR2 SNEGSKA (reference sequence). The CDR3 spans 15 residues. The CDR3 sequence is CSAPGLAGGYNEQFF. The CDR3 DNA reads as TGCAGTGCTCCGGGACTAGCGGGAGGGTACAATGAGCAGTTCTTC.

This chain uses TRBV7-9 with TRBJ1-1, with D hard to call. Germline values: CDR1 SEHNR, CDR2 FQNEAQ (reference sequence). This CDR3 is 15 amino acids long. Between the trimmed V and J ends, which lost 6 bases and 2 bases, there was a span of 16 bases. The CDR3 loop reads CASSPREGVNTEAFF. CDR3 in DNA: TGTGCCAGCAGTCCCCGGGAGGGCGTTAACACTGAAGCTTTCTTT.

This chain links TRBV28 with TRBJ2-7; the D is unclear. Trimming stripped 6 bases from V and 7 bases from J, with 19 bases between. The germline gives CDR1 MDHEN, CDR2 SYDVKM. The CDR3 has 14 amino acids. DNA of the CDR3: TGTGCCAGCAGACCTGAGAGAGGCCTTCTGGAGCAGTACTTC. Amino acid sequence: CASRPERGLLEQYF.

The CDR3 is CATSDSGGTNNEQFF. DNA of the CDR3: TGTGCCACCAGTGATTCAGGCGGGACGAACAATGAGCAGTTCTTC. This chain links TRBV24-1 with TRBJ2-1; D might be TRBD2 (6 bases). Per the germline V gene, CDR1 is KGHDR and CDR2 is SFDVKD. V dropped 2 bases and J dropped 5 bases, with 12 bases sitting between them. CDR3 size: 15 residues.